The 5 T cell receptor beta chains reported below all come from one sample, sequenced in a study of cytomegalovirus exposure and HLA in healthy donors. The PCR was carried out with 60 Vbeta primers and 13 Jbeta primers. Generated by immunoSEQ multiplex PCR, the TCRdb table keeps only in-frame clones and is missing some. Here the sample spans 60,000 to 75,000 clones, roughly 87% being singletons. Specimen: PBMCs. Receptor source: a female donor in good health and CMV-seronegative.

The chain couples TRBV10-1 to TRBJ1-1; 8 bases agree with TRBD1. The CDR3 is 19 residues long. Germline V gene sequence: CDR1 WNHNN, CDR2 SYGVQD (reference sequence). J lost 1 base, V lost 0 bases, and 13 bases had no gene match. As DNA, the CDR3 is TGCGCCAGCAGTGAGTCGAATTCCTGGACAGGGACCCCGAACACTGAAGCTTTCTTT. Residues: CASSESNSWTGTPNTEAFF.

The J gene is TRBJ2-2, the V gene TRBV5-4; D might be TRBD2 (6 bases). In germline, CDR1 is SGHNT, CDR2 YYREEE (reference sequence). Trimming shortened V by 4 bases and J by 1 base, and 14 bases separated the two germline ends. CDR3 length equals 16 residues. For the CDR3, the DNA is TGTGCCAGCAGCAGAACCTGGGGGGTGAACACCGGGGAGCTGTTTTTT. Encoded protein: CASSRTWGVNTGELFF.

This chain joins TRBV7-6 and TRBJ1-1; tentative D call: TRBD1 (5 bases). This CDR3 contains 14 residues. Germline CDR1 reads SGHVS; CDR2 reads FNYEAQ. Trimming shortened V by 2 bases and J by 1 base, and 8 bases separated the two germline ends. The CDR3 sequence: CASSLSGGNTEAFF. The CDR3 DNA follows: TGTGCCAGCAGCTTATCCGGGGGGAACACTGAAGCTTTCTTT.

J is TRBJ1-1 and V is TRBV5-3, with D unclear. TRBV5-3 is placed among ORFs of uncertain function. CDR3 length: 16 residues. The ends were cut back, 2 bases at V and 0 bases at J, with 14 bases in the middle. CDR3 coding DNA: TGTGCCAGAAGCTTTGGGCAGGAAAACATGAACACTGAAGCTTTCTTT. It codes for CARSFGQENMNTEAFF.

The table lists this clone with a count of one. The chain recombines TRBV9 with TRBJ2-2, with TRBD2 as a possible D gene (6 bases). From germline, CDR1 is SGDLS and CDR2 YYNGEE. V lost 0 bases and J lost 8, with 11 bases in between. The CDR3 sequence is 14 residues long. The CDR3 nucleotides read TGTGCCAGCAGCGTAGGGTGGCTAGCGGGGGAGCTGTTTTTT. Its protein is CASSVGWLAGELFF.